One sample yielded the 13 T cell receptor beta chains listed below, sequenced in a study of PD-1 blockade in mismatch repair-deficient tumors. Some clones are missing from TCRdb's copy, which holds only in-frame ones; the method was immunoSEQ multiplex PCR. This sample carries roughly 120,000 clones, 60% to 85% of them seen once, and the ten largest clones take around 4.7%. The sequences come from peripheral blood, collected just over 59 weeks after starting pembrolizumab. The receptors derive from an adult with mismatch repair-deficient cancer.

This chain connects TRBV25-1 to TRBJ2-7; possibly TRBD1 or TRBD2 for D (5 bases each). The V gene lost 5 bases and the J gene lost 5 bases, with 16 bases spanning the gap. The CDR3 loop spans 14 amino acids. Germline values: CDR1 MGHDK, CDR2 SYGVNS. The CDR3 here is CASSLRGPSHEQYF. CDR3 in DNA: TGTGCCAGCAGTCTTCGGGGACCATCCCACGAGCAGTACTTC.

The rearrangement links TRBV6-6 to TRBJ2-1; 10 nucleotides line up with TRBD2. In germline, CDR1 is MNHNY, CDR2 SVGAGI (reference sequence). The CDR3 is 16 amino acids. The V and J ends lost 0 bases and 9 bases, in that order; junction bases with no gene match: 8. CDR3 DNA: TGTGCCAGCAGTTACTCCGCTAGCGGGAGTTTAACTGAGCAGTTCTTC. This encodes CASSYSASGSLTEQFF.

There are many counts of this clone. The CDR3: CASSPSALTGHEQYF. CDR3 coding DNA: TGTGCCAGCAGCCCCTCGGCACTAACCGGGCACGAGCAGTACTTC. The J gene is TRBJ2-7, the V gene TRBV9; D not certain. Trimming left V 4 bases short and J 5 bases short, with 19 bases between. The CDR3 runs to 15 residues. Germline values: CDR1 SGDLS, CDR2 YYNGEE.

This sequence joins TRBV30 and TRBJ2-2; 8 positions agree with TRBD1. The CDR3 totals 15 residues. Germline lookup yields CDR1 GTSNPN and CDR2 SVGIG (reference sequence). V lost 7 bases, J lost 4 bases, and 11 bases stayed unmatched. Written as DNA, the CDR3 is TGTGCCTCCACGGCCCGGGACAGGATCACCGGGGAGCTGTTTTTT. Translated, it gives CASTARDRITGELFF.

J is TRBJ1-1 and V is TRBV4-2; 7 nucleotides line up with TRBD1. CDR1 is LGHNA and CDR2 is YNFKEQ in the germline V gene. With 0 bases clipped from V and 6 bases from J, the junction kept 13 bases outside the gene matches. The CDR3 totals 17 residues. The CDR3 here is CASSQDHTVGGWSEAFF. DNA of the CDR3: TGTGCCAGCAGCCAAGACCACACCGTAGGGGGCTGGTCTGAAGCTTTCTTT.

The CDR3 reads CASSHGGVGETQYF. The DNA for the CDR3 is TGTGCCAGCAGCCACGGCGGGGTTGGGGAGACCCAGTACTTC. The chain joins TRBV7-9 to TRBJ2-5; D possibly corresponds to TRBD2 (6 bases). Germline CDR1 and CDR2: SEHNR and FQNEAQ (reference sequence). The V gene lost 5 bases and the J gene lost 5 bases, with 15 bases spanning the gap. This CDR3 has 14 amino acids. Based on the CDR3 plus reference TRBV7-9 and TRBJ2-5, the full variable domain is DTGVSQNPRHKITKRGQNVTFRCDPISEHNRLYWYRQTLGQGPEFLTYFQNEAQLEKSRLLSDRFSAERPKGSFSTLEIQRTEQGDSAMYLCASSHGGVGETQYFGPGTRLLVL.

This clone was counted a single time. This chain links TRBV27 with TRBJ2-1, with TRBD2 identical over 9 bases. V trimming: 6 bases; J trimming: 6 bases; junction bases outside the gene matches: 9. Germline CDR1 and CDR2: MNHEY and SMNVEV (reference sequence). The CDR3 contains 15 residues. CDR3 bases: TGTGCCAGCAGCTGGGAAGCGGGAGGAGGCAATGAGCAGTTCTTC. Encoded protein: CASSWEAGGGNEQFF.

The rearrangement joins TRBV5-4 to TRBJ2-7; 12 nucleotides agree with TRBD2. The CDR3 runs 15 residues. The germline V gene has CDR1 SGHNT and CDR2 YYREEE (reference sequence). V was pared by 3 bases and J by 0 bases, with 1 base of the junction left unmatched. The CDR3 DNA follows: TGTGCCAGCAGCTCTAGCGGGAGGGCCTCCTACGAGCAGTACTTC. It codes for CASSSSGRASYEQYF.

This clone was counted between two and nine times. This chain joins TRBV9 and TRBJ2-3; maybe TRBD1 (5 bases). The CDR3 spans 14 residues. Looked up from germline, CDR1 is SGDLS and CDR2 is YYNGEE. With 4 bases removed from V and 3 bases from J, the gap between germline ends came to 12 bases. CDR3 nucleotide sequence: TGTGCCAGCAGCCCCCACAGGCGGACAGATACGCAGTATTTT. It is translated as CASSPHRRTDTQYF.

The rearrangement uses TRBV7-9 and TRBJ2-2; D is ambiguous. V lost 5 bases and J lost 5, with 15 bases in between. Germline assignment: CDR1 SEHNR and CDR2 FQNEAQ (reference sequence). The CDR3 spans 15 residues. CDR3 in DNA: TGTGCCAGCAGCCGCCCCGGGTCCCTAACCGGGGAGCTGTTTTTT. Its translation: CASSRPGSLTGELFF.

The J gene is TRBJ2-7, the V gene TRBV5-6, with D possibly being TRBD1 (6 bases). The CDR3 totals 12 residues. V was cut by 4 bases and J by 4 bases, with 9 bases left in between. Germline loops: CDR1 SGHDT, CDR2 YYEEEE. CDR3 residues: CASSVGQYEQYF. CDR3 coding DNA: TGTGCCAGCAGCGTGGGACAATACGAGCAGTACTTC. The variable domain in full, completed from reference TRBV5-6 and TRBJ2-7, reads DAGVTQSPTHLIKTRGQQVTLRCSPKSGHDTVSWYQQALGQGPQFIFQYYEEEERQRGNFPDRFSGHQFPNYSSELNVNALLLGDSALYLCASSVGQYEQYFGPGTRLTVT.

The chain carries TRBV5-6 and TRBJ2-1; perhaps TRBD1 as D (6 bases). The CDR3 is 13 residues long. CDR1 is SGHDT, CDR2 YYEEEE, per germline. V was shortened by 8 bases and J by 6 bases, with 15 bases between the two germline ends. The CDR3 loop is CASRQDLGNEQFF. In DNA form, the CDR3 reads TGTGCCAGTAGACAGGATCTAGGCAATGAGCAGTTCTTC.

V usage is TRBV15 and J usage is TRBJ2-2; a possible D gene is TRBD2 (5 bases). This CDR3 region has 15 residues. The germline V and J ends were trimmed by 0 bases and 2 bases, with 7 bases remaining between them. CDR1 is LNHNV and CDR2 is YYDKDF in the germline V gene (reference sequence). CDR3 nucleotide sequence: TGTGCCACCAGCAGAGATTCGGGAAACACCGGGGAGCTGTTTTTT. This sequence encodes CATSRDSGNTGELFF. The whole variable domain, remainder taken from reference TRBV15 and TRBJ2-2, is DAMVIQNPRYQVTQFGKPVTLSCSQTLNHNVMYWYQQKSSQAPKLLFHYYDKDFNNEADTPDNFQSRRPNTSFCFLDIRSPGLGDTAMYLCATSRDSGNTGELFFGEGSRLTVL.